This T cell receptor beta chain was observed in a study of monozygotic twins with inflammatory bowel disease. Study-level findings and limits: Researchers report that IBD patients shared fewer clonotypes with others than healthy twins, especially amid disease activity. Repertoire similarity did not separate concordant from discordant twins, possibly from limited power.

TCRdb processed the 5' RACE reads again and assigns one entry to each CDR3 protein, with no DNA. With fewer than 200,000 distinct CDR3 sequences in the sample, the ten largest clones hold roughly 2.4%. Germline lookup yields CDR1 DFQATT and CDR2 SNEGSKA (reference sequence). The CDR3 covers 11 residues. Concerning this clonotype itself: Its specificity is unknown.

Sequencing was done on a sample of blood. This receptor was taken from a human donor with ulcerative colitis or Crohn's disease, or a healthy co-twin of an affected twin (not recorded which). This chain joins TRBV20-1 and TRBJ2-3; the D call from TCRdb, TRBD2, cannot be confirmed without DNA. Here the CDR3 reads CTGGPTDTQYF.